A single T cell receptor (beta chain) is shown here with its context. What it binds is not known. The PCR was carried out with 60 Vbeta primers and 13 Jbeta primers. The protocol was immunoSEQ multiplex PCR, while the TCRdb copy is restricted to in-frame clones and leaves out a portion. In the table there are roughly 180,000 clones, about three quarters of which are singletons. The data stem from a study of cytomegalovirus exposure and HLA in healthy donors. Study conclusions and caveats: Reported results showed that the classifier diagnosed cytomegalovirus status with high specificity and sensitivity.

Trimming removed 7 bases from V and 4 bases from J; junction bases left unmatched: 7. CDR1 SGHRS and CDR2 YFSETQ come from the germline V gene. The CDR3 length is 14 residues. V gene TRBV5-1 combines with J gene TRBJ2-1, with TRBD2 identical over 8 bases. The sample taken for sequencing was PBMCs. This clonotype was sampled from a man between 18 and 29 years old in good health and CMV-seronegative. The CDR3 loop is CASGAGGRYNEQFF. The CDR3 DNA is TGCGCCAGCGGGGCGGGGGGTAGGTACAATGAGCAGTTCTTC.